The rows below give T cell receptor beta chains drawn from one sample of a study of T cell repertoires in cytomegalovirus infection. TCRdb re-derived calls from the reads in MiXCR, one entry per CDR3 protein. The table lists 140,000 to 150,000 distinct CDR3 sequences, around 30% of them singletons. Their specific antigens are unknown. This sample comprised CD8+ T cells from cultured PBMCs, obtained from culture after CMV antigen stimulation. The receptors shown here come from a human donor in good health (CMV status not recorded). Some clones in this sample may be carry-over from other donors' samples. The CDR3 runs from the conserved cysteine through the conserved F or W. The D gene is left open where the match is weak. A clone size is listed for some rows: how often the clone was seen (once, few, many), or a class if it is expanded.

d_call j_call clone_size cdr3_length v_call cdr3_aa cdr3_nt
. TRBJ2-1 many 13 TRBV7-3 CASSSGLNNEQFF TGTGCCAGCAGCTCGGGACTCAACAATGAGCAGTTCTTC
. TRBJ1-1 . 14 TRBV19 CASSINRRNTEAFF TGTGCCAGTAGTATTAACAGACGGAACACTGAAGCTTTCTTT
TRBD1 TRBJ2-1 . 15 TRBV7-9 CASSSPGQGRNEQFF TGTGCCAGCAGCTCTCCGGGACAGGGGAGGAATGAGCAGTTCTTC
. TRBJ2-1 few 12 TRBV15 CATSVGGMEQFF TGTGCCACCAGCGTCGGAGGGATGGAGCAGTTCTTC
. TRBJ2-1 many 15 TRBV7-8 CASSSVGGHGNEQFF TGTGCCAGCAGTAGCGTGGGGGGGCACGGCAATGAGCAGTTCTTC
. TRBJ2-5 . 14 TRBV5-4 CASSLGTVKETQYF TGTGCCAGCAGCCTAGGGACGGTTAAAGAGACCCAGTACTTC
TRBD2 TRBJ2-7 few 13 TRBV20-1 CSARSGDSYEQYF TGCAGTGCTCGTAGCGGGGATTCCTACGAGCAGTACTTC
TRBD1 TRBJ2-7 . 17 TRBV5-6 CASSSPGQGTSSYEQYF TGTGCCAGCAGCTCACCGGGACAGGGGACGTCAAGCTACGAGCAGTACTTC
. TRBJ1-3 many 16 TRBV4-2 CASSQDRGGSGNTIYF TGTGCCAGCAGCCAAGATAGAGGAGGGAGTGGAAACACCATATATTTT
. TRBJ2-1 . 13 TRBV12-3/TRBV12-4 CASSFGGDNEQFF TGTGCCAGCAGTTTCGGGGGAGACAATGAGCAGTTCTTC
. TRBJ2-1 . 15 TRBV4-2 CASSPRKAPDNEQFF TGTGCCAGCAGCCCCCGGAAGGCCCCGGACAATGAGCAGTTCTTC
. TRBJ2-1 many 11 TRBV29-1 CSSRGDNEQFF TGCAGCTCGAGAGGGGACAATGAGCAGTTCTTC
. TRBJ2-1 . 12 TRBV19 CASGPLPGEQFF TGTGCCTCGGGCCCTCTTCCCGGTGAGCAGTTCTTC
. TRBJ2-5 few 14 TRBV20-1 CSATPGPTRETQYF TGCAGTGCTACCCCGGGCCCAACGAGAGAGACCCAGTACTTC
TRBD1 TRBJ1-5 . 16 TRBV6-1 CASSEIRTGHNQPQHF TGTGCCAGCAGTGAAATACGGACAGGGCACAATCAGCCCCAGCATTTT
. TRBJ2-1 . 12 TRBV6-4 CASSDGNNEQFF TGTGCCAGCAGTGACGGTAACAATGAGCAGTTCTTC
. TRBJ2-7 many 13 TRBV7-3 CASSPPGSYEQYF TGTGCCAGCAGCCCGCCGGGGAGCTACGAGCAGTACTTC
TRBD2 TRBJ2-7 . 15 TRBV12-3/TRBV12-4 CASRPSSGGRYEQYF TGTGCCAGCAGGCCCTCCTCGGGGGGACGCTACGAGCAGTACTTC
. TRBJ2-3 . 16 TRBV6-8 CAIQDPRLSRADTQYF TGTGCCATCCAGGACCCCAGACTGTCCCGGGCAGATACGCAGTATTTT
. TRBJ2-3 . 13 TRBV4-2 CASSQRGTDTQYF TGTGCCAGCAGCCAACGCGGCACAGATACGCAGTATTTT
. TRBJ2-1 . 15 TRBV6-5 CASSYSSTDWNEQFF TGTGCCAGCAGTTACTCATCGACAGATTGGAATGAGCAGTTCTTC
TRBD1 TRBJ1-6 many 15 TRBV7-8 CASSFGTGEHSPLHF TGTGCCAGCAGCTTTGGGACAGGGGAGCATTCACCCCTCCACTTT
TRBD1 TRBJ1-1 few 22 TRBV27 CASSFFGDRGGMLDFMNTEAFF TGTGCCAGCAGTTTTTTCGGGGACAGGGGAGGAATGTTGGACTTTATGAACACTGAAGCTTTCTTT
. TRBJ2-7 . 15 TRBV30 CAWEPGPSPPYEQYF TGTGCCTGGGAGCCGGGACCAAGCCCTCCCTACGAGCAGTACTTC
TRBD1 TRBJ2-5 . 15 TRBV7-9 CASSLAGGAEETQYF TGTGCCAGCAGCTTAGCAGGGGGCGCGGAGGAGACCCAGTACTTC
TRBD2 TRBJ2-1 . 17 TRBV28 CASSMGLAGASYNEQFF TGTGCCAGCAGTATGGGACTAGCGGGAGCCTCCTACAATGAGCAGTTCTTC
. TRBJ1-1 . 9 TRBV7-9 CASSHGAFF TGTGCCAGCAGCCATGGGGCTTTCTTT
. TRBJ2-1 many 11 TRBV6-6 CASFARGEQFF TGTGCCAGCTTCGCGAGGGGTGAGCAGTTCTTC
. TRBJ1-2 medium-sized 12 TRBV12-3/TRBV12-4 CASSLEGYGYTF TGTGCCAGCAGTTTAGAGGGATATGGCTACACCTTC
. TRBJ2-5 . 16 TRBV15 CATSQWVGARMETQYF TGTGCCACCAGCCAATGGGTGGGCGCCAGGATGGAGACCCAGTACTTC
TRBD2 TRBJ2-5 few 15 TRBV6-1 CASSEGAGGQETQYF TGTGCCAGCAGTGAGGGAGCGGGGGGACAAGAGACCCAGTACTTC
TRBD1 TRBJ1-4 many 15 TRBV6-6 CASSLDRATNEKLFF TGTGCCAGCAGTCTAGACAGGGCAACTAATGAAAAACTGTTTTTT
. TRBJ1-5 few 15 TRBV7-6 CASSLARGSNQPQHF TGTGCCAGCAGCTTGGCTCGGGGGAGCAATCAGCCCCAGCATTTT
. TRBJ2-2 . 15 TRBV9 CASSVDAFVGGELFF TGTGCCAGCAGCGTAGACGCGTTTGTAGGCGGGGAGCTGTTTTTT
. TRBJ1-2 few 14 TRBV4-1 CASSQDGGPGGYTF TGCGCCAGCAGCCAAGATGGGGGGCCCGGTGGCTACACCTTC
TRBD2 TRBJ2-7 . 15 TRBV4-1 CASSHEPGREVEQYF TGCGCCAGCAGCCACGAACCCGGGAGGGAGGTCGAGCAGTACTTC
TRBD1 TRBJ2-1 once 14 TRBV6-8 CASSSGTEINEQFF TGTGCCAGCAGTTCCGGGACAGAAATCAATGAGCAGTTCTTC
. TRBJ2-2 . 16 TRBV24-1 CATSDFGQGGTGELFF TGTGCCACCAGTGATTTCGGGCAGGGAGGCACCGGGGAGCTGTTTTTT
TRBD1 TRBJ1-1 few 17 TRBV27 CASSSPRDRGWLAEAFF TGTGCCAGCAGTTCACCTCGGGACAGGGGGTGGTTGGCTGAAGCTTTCTTT
. TRBJ2-1 . 13 TRBV5-6 CASSLFFYNEQFF TGTGCCAGCAGTTTGTTCTTCTACAATGAGCAGTTCTTC
. TRBJ2-7 . 14 TRBV28 CASSSSVSSYEQYF TGTGCCAGCAGTTCCTCGGTAAGCTCCTACGAGCAGTACTTC
TRBD2 TRBJ2-4 few 14 TRBV10-3 CAISSGGAKNIQYF TGTGCCATCAGTAGCGGGGGGGCCAAAAACATTCAGTACTTC
. TRBJ1-1 . 16 TRBV12-3/TRBV12-4 CASSLEKGDLNTEAFF TGTGCCAGCAGTTTAGAGAAGGGCGATTTGAACACTGAAGCTTTCTTT
. TRBJ2-1 many 14 TRBV4-1 CASSQEDFYNEQFF TGCGCCAGCAGCCAAGAGGACTTTTACAATGAGCAGTTCTTC
TRBD2 TRBJ2-1 once 13 TRBV2 CANPGLESNEQFF TGTGCCAACCCGGGACTAGAGAGCAATGAGCAGTTCTTC
TRBD2 TRBJ2-1 many 14 TRBV7-8 CASRSAGGRNEQFF TGTGCCAGCAGATCGGCGGGGGGGCGCAATGAGCAGTTCTTC
TRBD2 TRBJ2-2 many 16 TRBV7-6 CASSLEAGVDTGELFF TGTGCCAGCAGCTTAGAAGCGGGGGTGGACACCGGGGAGCTGTTTTTT
. TRBJ2-2 . 12 TRBV29-1 CSVEGPTGELFF TGCAGCGTTGAAGGGCCAACCGGGGAGCTGTTTTTT
. TRBJ2-3 . 16 TRBV5-6 CASSLFTRNPTDTQYF TGTGCCAGCAGCCTCTTTACTAGAAACCCTACAGATACGCAGTATTTT
. TRBJ1-1 . 15 TRBV4-1 CASSQGGGMNTEAFF TGCGCCAGCAGCCAAGGGGGGGGAATGAACACTGAAGCTTTCTTT
TRBD1 TRBJ2-5 few 14 TRBV2 CASSERTGVETQYF TGTGCCAGCAGTGAACGGACAGGCGTAGAGACCCAGTACTTC
. TRBJ2-1 . 13 TRBV25-1 CASSESGTNEQFF TGTGCCAGCAGTGAATCAGGGACCAATGAGCAGTTCTTC
TRBD2 TRBJ2-7 . 16 TRBV11-2 CASSPWASGISYEQYF TGTGCCAGCAGCCCTTGGGCTAGCGGTATCTCCTACGAGCAGTACTTC